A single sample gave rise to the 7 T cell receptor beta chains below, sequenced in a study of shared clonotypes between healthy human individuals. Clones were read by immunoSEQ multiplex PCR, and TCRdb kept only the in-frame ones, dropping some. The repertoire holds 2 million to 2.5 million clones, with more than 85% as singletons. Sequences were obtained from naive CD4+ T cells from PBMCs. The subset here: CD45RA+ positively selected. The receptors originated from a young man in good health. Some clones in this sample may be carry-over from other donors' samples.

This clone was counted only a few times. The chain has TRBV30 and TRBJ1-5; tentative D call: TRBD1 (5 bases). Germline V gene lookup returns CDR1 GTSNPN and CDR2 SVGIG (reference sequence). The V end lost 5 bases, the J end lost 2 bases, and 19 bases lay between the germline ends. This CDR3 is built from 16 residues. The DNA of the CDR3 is TGTGCCTGGGGGACTCATTTATTGGGTCGCAATCAGCCCCAGCATTTT. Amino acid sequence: CAWGTHLLGRNQPQHF.

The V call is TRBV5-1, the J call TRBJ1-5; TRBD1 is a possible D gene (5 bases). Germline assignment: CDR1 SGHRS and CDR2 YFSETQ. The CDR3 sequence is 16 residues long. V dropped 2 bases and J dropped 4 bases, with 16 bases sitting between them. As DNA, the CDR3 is TGCGCCAGCAGCTTATACCCCCAGGGAGGGAATCAGCCCCAGCATTTT. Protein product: CASSLYPQGGNQPQHF.

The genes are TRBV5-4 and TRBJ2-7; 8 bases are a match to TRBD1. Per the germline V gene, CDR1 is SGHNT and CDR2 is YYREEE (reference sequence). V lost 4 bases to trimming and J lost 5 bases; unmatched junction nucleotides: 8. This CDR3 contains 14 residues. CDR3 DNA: TGTGCCAGCAGCGTACGGGGACAGGTAAACGAGCAGTACTTC. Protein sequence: CASSVRGQVNEQYF.

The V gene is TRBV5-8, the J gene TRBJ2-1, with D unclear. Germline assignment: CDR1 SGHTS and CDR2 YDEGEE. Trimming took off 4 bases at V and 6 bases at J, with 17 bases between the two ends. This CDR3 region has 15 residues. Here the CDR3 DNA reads TGTGCCAGCAGCCTTGGGCAGACAACATTCAATGAGCAGTTCTTC. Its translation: CASSLGQTTFNEQFF.

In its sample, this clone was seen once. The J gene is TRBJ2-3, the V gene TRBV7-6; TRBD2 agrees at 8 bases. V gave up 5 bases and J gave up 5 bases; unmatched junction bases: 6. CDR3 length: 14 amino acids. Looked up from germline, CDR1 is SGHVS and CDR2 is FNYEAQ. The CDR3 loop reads CASSRGSGKDTQYF. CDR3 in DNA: TGTGCCAGCAGCCGAGGTAGCGGGAAAGATACGCAGTATTTT. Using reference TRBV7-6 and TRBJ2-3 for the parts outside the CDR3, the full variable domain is GAGVSQSPRYKVTKRGQDVALRCDPISGHVSLYWYRQALGQGPEFLTYFNYEAQQDKSGLPNDRFSAERPEGSISTLTIQRTEQRDSAMYRCASSRGSGKDTQYFGPGTRLTVL.

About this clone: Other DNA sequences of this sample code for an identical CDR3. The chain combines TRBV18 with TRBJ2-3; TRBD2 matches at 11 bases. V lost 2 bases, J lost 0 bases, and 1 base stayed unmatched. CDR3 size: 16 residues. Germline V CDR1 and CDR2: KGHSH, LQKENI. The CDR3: CASSPRTSGSTDTQYF. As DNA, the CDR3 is TGTGCCAGCTCACCAAGGACTAGCGGGAGCACAGATACGCAGTATTTT.

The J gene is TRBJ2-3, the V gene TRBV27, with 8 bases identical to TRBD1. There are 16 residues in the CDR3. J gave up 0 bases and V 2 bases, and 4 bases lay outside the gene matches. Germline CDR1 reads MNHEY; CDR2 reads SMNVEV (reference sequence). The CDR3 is CASSLGTGLSTDTQYF. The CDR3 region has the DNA TGTGCCAGCAGTTTAGGGACAGGTTTGAGCACAGATACGCAGTATTTT.